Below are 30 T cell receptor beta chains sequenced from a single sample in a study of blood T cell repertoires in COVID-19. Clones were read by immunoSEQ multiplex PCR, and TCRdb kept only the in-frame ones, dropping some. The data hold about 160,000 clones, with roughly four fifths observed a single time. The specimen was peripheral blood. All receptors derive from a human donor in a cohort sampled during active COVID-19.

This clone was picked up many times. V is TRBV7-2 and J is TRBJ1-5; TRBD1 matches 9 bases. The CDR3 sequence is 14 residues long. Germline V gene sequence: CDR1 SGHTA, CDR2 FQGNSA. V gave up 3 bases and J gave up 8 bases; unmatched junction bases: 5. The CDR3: CASSLDRGLKPQHF. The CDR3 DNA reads TGTGCCAGCAGCTTGGACAGGGGCCTAAAGCCCCAGCATTTT. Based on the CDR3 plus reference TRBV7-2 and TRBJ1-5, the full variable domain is GAGVSQSPSNKVTEKGKDVELRCDPISGHTALYWYRQSLGQGLEFLIYFQGNSAPDKSGLPSDRFSAERTGGSVSTLTIQRTQQEDSAVYLCASSLDRGLKPQHFGDGTRLSIL.

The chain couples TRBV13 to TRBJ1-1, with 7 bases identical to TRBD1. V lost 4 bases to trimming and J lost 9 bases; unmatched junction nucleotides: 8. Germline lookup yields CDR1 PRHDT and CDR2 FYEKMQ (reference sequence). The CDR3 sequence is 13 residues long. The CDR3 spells CASSSQGGLKAFF. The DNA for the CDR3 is TGTGCCAGCAGCTCCCAGGGGGGACTGAAAGCTTTCTTT.

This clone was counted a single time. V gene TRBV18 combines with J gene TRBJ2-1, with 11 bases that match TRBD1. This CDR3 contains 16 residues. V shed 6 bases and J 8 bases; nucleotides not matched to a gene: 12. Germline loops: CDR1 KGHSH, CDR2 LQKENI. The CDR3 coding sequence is TGTGCCAGCTCCCGCCTAACCGGGACAGGGGGTTATGAGCAGTTCTTC. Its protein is CASSRLTGTGGYEQFF. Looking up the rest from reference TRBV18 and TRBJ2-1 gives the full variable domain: NAGVMQNPRHLVRRRGQEARLRCSPMKGHSHVYWYRQLPEEGLKFMVYLQKENIIDESGMPKERFSAEFPKEGPSILRIQQVVRGDSAAYFCASSRLTGTGGYEQFFGPGTRLTVL.

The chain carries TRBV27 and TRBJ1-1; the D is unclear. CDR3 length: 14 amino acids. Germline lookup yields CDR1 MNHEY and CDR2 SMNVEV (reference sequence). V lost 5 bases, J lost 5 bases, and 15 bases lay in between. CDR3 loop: CASSDTRRGTEAFF. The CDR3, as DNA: TGTGCCAGCAGTGACACTAGGCGCGGGACTGAAGCTTTCTTT.

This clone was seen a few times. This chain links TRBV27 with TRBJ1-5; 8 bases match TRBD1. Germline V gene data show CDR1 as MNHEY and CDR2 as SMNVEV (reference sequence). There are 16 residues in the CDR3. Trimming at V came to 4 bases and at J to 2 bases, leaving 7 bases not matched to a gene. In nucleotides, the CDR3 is TGTGCCAGCAGTTGGACAGGGCCCGCCGGCAATCAGCCCCAGCATTTT. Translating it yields CASSWTGPAGNQPQHF.

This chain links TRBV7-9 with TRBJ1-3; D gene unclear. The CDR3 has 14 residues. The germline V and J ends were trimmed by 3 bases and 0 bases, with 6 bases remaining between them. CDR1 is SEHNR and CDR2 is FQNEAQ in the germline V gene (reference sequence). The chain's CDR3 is CASSFSISGNTIYF. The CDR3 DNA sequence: TGTGCCAGCAGCTTTTCCATCTCTGGAAACACCATATATTTT.

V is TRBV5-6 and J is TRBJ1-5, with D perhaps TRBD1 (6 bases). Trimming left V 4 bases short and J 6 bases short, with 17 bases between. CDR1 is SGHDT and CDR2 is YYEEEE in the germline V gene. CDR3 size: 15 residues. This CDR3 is CASSRRGGGLQPQHF. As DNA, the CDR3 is TGTGCCAGCAGCCGGCGGGGAGGGGGTCTTCAGCCCCAGCATTTT.

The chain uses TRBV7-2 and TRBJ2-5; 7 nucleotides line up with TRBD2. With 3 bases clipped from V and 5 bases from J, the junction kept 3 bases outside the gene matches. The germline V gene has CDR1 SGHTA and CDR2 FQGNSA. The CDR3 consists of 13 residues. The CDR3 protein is CASSFAGVETQYF. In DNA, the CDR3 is TGTGCCAGCAGCTTTGCGGGGGTGGAGACCCAGTACTTC.

DNA for the CDR3: TGTGCCAGCAGCCCGACAGGGGGCGACCAGCCCCAGCATTTT. Protein: CASSPTGGDQPQHF. The rearrangement joins TRBV6-5 to TRBJ1-5, with TRBD1 identical over 10 bases. CDR3 size: 14 residues. Germline trimming cut 6 bases from V and 7 bases from J; bases unmatched to any gene: 6. Germline V lookup: CDR1 MNHEY, CDR2 SVGAGI.

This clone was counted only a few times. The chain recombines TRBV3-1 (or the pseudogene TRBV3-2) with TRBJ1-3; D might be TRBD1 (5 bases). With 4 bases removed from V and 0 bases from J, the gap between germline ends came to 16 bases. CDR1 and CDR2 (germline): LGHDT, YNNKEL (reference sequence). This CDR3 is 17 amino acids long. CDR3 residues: CASSLIPPTVSGNTIYF. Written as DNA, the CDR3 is TGTGCCAGCAGCCTGATTCCCCCGACAGTCTCTGGAAACACCATATATTTT.

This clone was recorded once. This chain's CDR3 is CASSYSGTSLTDTQYF. The DNA of the CDR3 is TGTGCCAGCAGTTACTCTGGGACTTCTCTCACAGATACGCAGTATTTT. The V gene is TRBV6-2 or TRBV6-3, the J gene TRBJ2-3; possible D gene TRBD2, 6 bases. Looked up from germline, CDR1 is MNHEY and CDR2 is SVGEGT. Trimming left V 0 bases short and J 2 bases short, with 12 bases between. The CDR3 runs 16 residues.

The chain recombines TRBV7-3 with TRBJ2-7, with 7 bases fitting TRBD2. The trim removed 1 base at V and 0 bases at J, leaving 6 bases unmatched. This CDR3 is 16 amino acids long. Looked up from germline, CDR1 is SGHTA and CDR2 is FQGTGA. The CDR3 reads CASSLRVREDSYEQYF. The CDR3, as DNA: TGTGCCAGCAGCTTAAGAGTACGGGAGGACTCCTACGAGCAGTACTTC.

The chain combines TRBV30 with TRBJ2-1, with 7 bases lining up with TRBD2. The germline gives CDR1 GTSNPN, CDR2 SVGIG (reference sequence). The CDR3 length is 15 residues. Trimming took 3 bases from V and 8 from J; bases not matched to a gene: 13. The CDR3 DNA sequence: TGTGCCTGGAGCCCTGGGGGGGAGAGGTACCATGAGCAGTTCTTC. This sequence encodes CAWSPGGERYHEQFF.

CDR3 DNA sequence: TGTGCCAGCAGCTTAGCTGGCGGGCCTTCTGGCTACACCTTC. Translation gives CASSLAGGPSGYTF. The chain has TRBV7-8 and TRBJ1-2; D gene uncertain. The germline V and J ends were trimmed by 0 bases and 7 bases, with 12 bases remaining between them. The CDR3 is 14 residues long. Germline V gene sequence: CDR1 SGHVS, CDR2 FQNEAQ.

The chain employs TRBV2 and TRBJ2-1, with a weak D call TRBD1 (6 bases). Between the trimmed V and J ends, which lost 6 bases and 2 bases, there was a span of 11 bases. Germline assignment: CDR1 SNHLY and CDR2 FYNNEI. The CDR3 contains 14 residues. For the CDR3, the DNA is TGTGCCAGCAGAAGGGACACACCCTACAATGAGCAGTTCTTC. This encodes CASRRDTPYNEQFF.

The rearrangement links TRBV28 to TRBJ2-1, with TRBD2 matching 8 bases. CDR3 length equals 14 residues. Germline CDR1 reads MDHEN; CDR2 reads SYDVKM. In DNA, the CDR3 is TGTGACAACCCCCGGGGGGGCCGGTACAATGAGCAGTTCTTC. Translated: CDNPRGGRYNEQFF.

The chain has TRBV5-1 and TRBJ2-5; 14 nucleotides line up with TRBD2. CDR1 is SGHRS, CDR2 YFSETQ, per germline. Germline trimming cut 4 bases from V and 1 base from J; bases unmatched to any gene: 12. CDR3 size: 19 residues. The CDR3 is CASSRGLAGARGSQETQYF. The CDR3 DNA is TGCGCCAGCAGCAGGGGACTAGCGGGGGCCCGGGGAAGCCAAGAGACCCAGTACTTC.

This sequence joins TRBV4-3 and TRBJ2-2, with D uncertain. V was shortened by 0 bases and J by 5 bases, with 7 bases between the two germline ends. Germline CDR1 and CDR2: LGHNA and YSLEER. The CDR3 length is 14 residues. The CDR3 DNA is TGCGCCAGCAGCCAAGAGTGGGCGACCGGGGAGCTGTTTTTT. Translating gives CASSQEWATGELFF.

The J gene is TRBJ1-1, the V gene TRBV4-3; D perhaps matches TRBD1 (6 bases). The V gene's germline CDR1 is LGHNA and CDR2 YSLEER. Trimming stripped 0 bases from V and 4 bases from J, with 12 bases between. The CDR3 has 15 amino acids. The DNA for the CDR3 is TGCGCCAGCAGCCAAGATGGTGGACAGAGCACTGAAGCTTTCTTT. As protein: CASSQDGGQSTEAFF.

CDR3 coding DNA: TGTGCCAGCAGCCCAGTGGGGAGAGACAGGGTCAACGAGCAGTACTTC. It is translated as CASSPVGRDRVNEQYF. The V gene is TRBV7-9, the J gene TRBJ2-7; 7 nucleotides agree with TRBD1. CDR3 length: 16 amino acids. The V and J ends lost 5 bases and 5 bases, in that order; junction bases with no gene match: 15. Germline-derived CDR1 and CDR2 are SEHNR and FQNEAQ (reference sequence).

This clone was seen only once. Here the CDR3 DNA reads TGTGCCAGCAGTAAGACAGGGGGCAGTTTGTTAGAGACCCAGTACTTC. Translated, it gives CASSKTGGSLLETQYF. V usage is TRBV28 and J usage is TRBJ2-5; 10 bases align to TRBD1. Germline loops: CDR1 MDHEN, CDR2 SYDVKM. Unmatched junction bases numbered 10, after V lost 5 bases and J lost 4 bases. This CDR3 is 16 amino acids long.

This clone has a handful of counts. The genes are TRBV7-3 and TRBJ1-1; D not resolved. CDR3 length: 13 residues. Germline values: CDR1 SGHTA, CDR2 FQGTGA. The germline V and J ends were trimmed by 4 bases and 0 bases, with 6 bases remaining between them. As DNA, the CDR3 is TGTGCCAGCAGCTCCGAGATGAACACTGAAGCTTTCTTT. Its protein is CASSSEMNTEAFF.

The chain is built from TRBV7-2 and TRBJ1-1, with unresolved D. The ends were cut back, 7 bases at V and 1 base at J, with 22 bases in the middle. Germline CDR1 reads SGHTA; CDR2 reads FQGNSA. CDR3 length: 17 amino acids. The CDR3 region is CASTGGRALSWNTEAFF. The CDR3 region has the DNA TGTGCCAGCACCGGAGGTAGGGCTCTATCCTGGAACACTGAAGCTTTCTTT.

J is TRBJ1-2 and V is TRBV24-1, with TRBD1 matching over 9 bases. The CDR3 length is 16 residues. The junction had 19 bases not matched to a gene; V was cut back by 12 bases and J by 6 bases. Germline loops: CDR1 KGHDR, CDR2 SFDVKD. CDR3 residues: CAVFAPPGTGINGYTF. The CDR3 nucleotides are TGTGCCGTCTTTGCCCCGCCGGGGACAGGGATCAATGGCTACACCTTC.

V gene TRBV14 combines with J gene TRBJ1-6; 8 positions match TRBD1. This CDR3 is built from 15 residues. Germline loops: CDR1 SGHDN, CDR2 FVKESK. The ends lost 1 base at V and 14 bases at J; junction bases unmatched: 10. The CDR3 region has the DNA TGTGCCAGCAGCCAAGCCGGGACAGGCCCCGGGGCCCTCCACTTT. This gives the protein CASSQAGTGPGALHF. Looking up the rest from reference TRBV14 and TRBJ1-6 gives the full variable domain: EAGVTQFPSHSVIEKGQTVTLRCDPISGHDNLYWYRRVMGKEIKFLLHFVKESKQDESGMPNNRFLAERTGGTYSTLKVQPAELEDSGVYFCASSQAGTGPGALHFGNGTRLTVT.

The CDR3 loop reads CASSLLGQARNEQFF. The CDR3 nucleotides are TGTGCCAGCAGTCTACTGGGACAGGCACGCAATGAGCAGTTCTTC. This rearrangement joins TRBV6-5 to TRBJ2-1; TRBD1 matches at 8 bases. Germline CDR1 is MNHEY and CDR2 is SVGAGI. The trim removed 5 bases at V and 6 bases at J, leaving 9 bases unmatched. This CDR3 is built from 15 residues.

The CDR3 nucleotides are TGTGCCAGCAGTTACGGACAGGCTTTCAGTGGCTACACCTTC. Translation gives CASSYGQAFSGYTF. V is TRBV28 and J is TRBJ1-2, with 7 bases aligning to TRBD1. The germline gives CDR1 MDHEN, CDR2 SYDVKM. This CDR3 region has 14 residues. V was clipped by 4 bases and J by 7 bases; unmatched bases: 9.

Here the CDR3 reads CATSFQRVFGEQFF. Here the CDR3 DNA reads TGTGCCACCAGCTTCCAGCGGGTCTTCGGAGAGCAGTTCTTC. The rearrangement uses TRBV15 and TRBJ2-1; possible D gene TRBD2, 6 bases. The germline CDR1 and CDR2 sequences are LNHNV and YYDKDF (reference sequence). CDR3 length: 14 amino acids. V shed 5 bases and J shed 10 bases, with 18 bases lying between them.

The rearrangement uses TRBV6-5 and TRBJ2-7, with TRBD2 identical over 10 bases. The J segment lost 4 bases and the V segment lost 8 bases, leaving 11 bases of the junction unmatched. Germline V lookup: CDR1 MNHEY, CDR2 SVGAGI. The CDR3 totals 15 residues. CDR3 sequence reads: CASGETAGGPYEQYF. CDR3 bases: TGTGCCAGCGGGGAGACAGCGGGAGGGCCTTACGAGCAGTACTTC.

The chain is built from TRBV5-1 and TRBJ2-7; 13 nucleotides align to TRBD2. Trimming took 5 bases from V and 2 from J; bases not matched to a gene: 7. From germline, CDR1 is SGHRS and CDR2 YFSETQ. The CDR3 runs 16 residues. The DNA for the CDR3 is TGCGCCAGCAGACCCACTAGCGGGGGGGGAACCTACGAGCAGTACTTC. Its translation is CASRPTSGGGTYEQYF.